The present entry profiles one T cell receptor (beta chain) with its context. Its antigen is unknown. These data are taken from a study of CD8+CD57+ T cells in acquired aplastic anemia. Overall study: Sorting CD4+ and CD8+ cells gave DNA averaging around 3 ug. Among healthy donors, CD4+ cells averaged approximately 11 million reads.

Profiling of TCR beta VDJ combinations and CDR3 sequences used genomic DNA as template. TCRdb analysed the reads with MiXCR anew, one entry per CDR3 protein. This sample has about 210,000 distinct CDR3 sequences, with approximately 60% found just once. Study-level points and caveats: Patient and control CD8+ Simpson's diversity was not significantly different.

This clonotype was obtained from a human donor in good health. The sample was sorted CD4+, CD8+, or CD8+CD57+ T cells (not recorded which) from PBMCs.

In nucleotides, the CDR3 is TGTGCCAGTAGTATCTTAGCGACAGAGTCCTACGAGCAGTACTTC. It specifies CASSILATESYEQYF. J is TRBJ2-7 and V is TRBV19; D may correspond to TRBD1 or TRBD2 (5 bases each). There are 15 residues in the CDR3. The V gene's germline CDR1 is LNHDA and CDR2 SQIVND (reference sequence). Trimming cost V 3 bases and J 1 base, with 13 bases left between them.